The 7 T cell receptor beta chains in this list originate from one sample, sequenced in a study of PD-1 blockade in classical Hodgkin lymphoma. Some clones are missing from TCRdb's copy, which holds only in-frame ones; the method was immunoSEQ multiplex PCR. The sample records about 76,000 clones, around 86% being singletons. All trial patients relapsed after autologous stem cell transplantation. The sample in question was peripheral blood mononuclear cells (PBMCs), obtained at baseline. The receptors stem from a human donor with classical Hodgkin lymphoma.

The chain is built from TRBV4-1 and TRBJ2-7; D may be TRBD1 or TRBD2 (5 bases each). Germline V gives CDR1 MGHRA, CDR2 YSYEKL. This CDR3 is 14 amino acids long. Trimming removed 1 base from V and 6 bases from J, with 13 bases in between. The CDR3 DNA sequence: TGCGCCAGCAGCCAAGTAGGAGCTGGGGGCGAGCAGTACTTC. It encodes CASSQVGAGGEQYF.

This chain uses TRBV6-5 with TRBJ1-2; TRBD1 agrees at 7 bases. Trimming cost V 6 bases and J 8 bases; bases outside gene matches: 12. CDR1 MNHEY and CDR2 SVGAGI come from the germline V gene. The CDR3 has 14 residues. This CDR3 is CASRPTGRTRGYTF. The CDR3 DNA follows: TGTGCCAGCAGGCCGACAGGGAGGACACGGGGCTACACCTTC.

The chain is built from TRBV6-6 and TRBJ2-5; the match to TRBD1 covers 11 bases. This CDR3 spans 15 amino acids. Per the germline V gene, CDR1 is MNHNY and CDR2 is SVGAGI (reference sequence). Trimming cost V 6 bases and J 3 bases; bases outside gene matches: 6. CDR3 loop: CASSMGQGGKETQYF. The CDR3 DNA is TGTGCCAGCAGCATGGGACAGGGGGGTAAAGAGACCCAGTACTTC.

CDR3 sequence reads: CASSLGGGDRVKDTQYF. CDR3 bases: TGTGCCAGCAGCTTAGGGGGAGGGGACAGGGTCAAGGATACGCAGTATTTT. This chain uses TRBV11-2 with TRBJ2-3; 9 bases agree with TRBD1. The CDR3 covers 17 residues. The germline gives CDR1 SGHAT, CDR2 FQNNGV. Trimming cost V 1 base and J 6 bases; bases outside gene matches: 11.

This chain connects TRBV11-2 to TRBJ2-2; 9 nucleotides align to TRBD1. The CDR3 is 15 residues long. With 1 base clipped from V and 7 bases from J, the junction kept 4 bases outside the gene matches. From germline, CDR1 is SGHAT and CDR2 FQNNGV. The CDR3 DNA follows: TGTGCCAGCAGCTTAGGGGACAGGGCAAACGGGGAGCTGTTTTTT. This codes for CASSLGDRANGELFF.

CDR3 protein: CASGRGLADSYEQYF. The CDR3 DNA reads as TGTGCTAGTGGACGGGGACTAGCGGATTCCTACGAGCAGTACTTC. This chain links TRBV12-5 with TRBJ2-7; 11 positions agree with TRBD2. Germline CDR1 and CDR2: LGHNT and FRNRAP. The length of the CDR3 is 15 residues. V shed 6 bases and J 1 base; nucleotides not matched to a gene: 5.

The chain combines TRBV10-2 with TRBJ2-1; unclear D gene. This CDR3 region has 14 residues. Germline V gene lookup returns CDR1 WSHSY and CDR2 SAAADI. The V end was cut by 8 bases, the J end by 0 bases, with 11 bases between. CDR3 DNA: TGCGCCAGCGGGGTTTATAGCTCCTACAATGAGCAGTTCTTC. Its translation is CASGVYSSYNEQFF.